This T cell receptor (beta chain) was observed in a study of cytomegalovirus exposure and HLA in healthy donors. Study at large: The study's early data release held roughly 90 million unique TCRs from HLA-typed donors.

Findings and caveats of the study: HLA-A and HLA-B allele assignments for most subjects were reportedly predicted accurately using TCR beta sequences. For most TCR beta V segments, an earlier analysis put the productive rate at about 87% or about 30% of the time. The Asian-associated ancestry cluster reportedly had fewer N-insertions than the roughly 670-donor mean in a later analysis.

This CDR3 spans 14 amino acids. Trimming stripped 8 bases from V and 0 bases from J, with 13 bases between. Germline V CDR1 and CDR2: MNHEY, SVGAGI. A note on this clone: As yet, its antigen is unknown.

The primer mix had 60 Vbeta and 13 Jbeta primers. Produced via immunoSEQ multiplex PCR; TCRdb's table is partial and in-frame only. The top ten hold roughly 2.5% of the sample, which has about 140,000 clones, roughly three fifths seen once. The V gene is TRBV6-5, the J gene TRBJ1-2; D is unresolved. Sequencing was done on a sample of PBMCs. The source of this sequence is a woman aged 40 to 50 in good health and CMV-seronegative. CDR3 protein: CASGLVGANYGYTF. The CDR3 DNA follows: TGTGCCAGCGGACTAGTCGGGGCTAACTATGGCTACACCTTC.